This TCR beta chain appears in the sequencing data of a study of CD8 T cells in ankylosing spondylitis. This CDR3 is built from 15 residues. Germline V CDR1 and CDR2: SGHRS, YFSETQ. Trimming shortened V by 4 bases and J by 1 base, and 9 bases separated the two germline ends. TCRdb re-called the 5' RACE reads with MiXCR, one entry per CDR3 protein. The sample comprises 100,000 to 150,000 distinct CDR3 sequences, about 7% of which are singletons, and approximately 12% rests with the top ten. In its sample, this clonotype was seen a few times. Its target is not known. Broader study findings: Characteristic, it appeared, of ankylosing spondylitis blood was a TCR beta motif of roughly 8 highly homologous variants. Reactive arthritis synovial fluid and blood previously showed some of these motif variants.

The chain uses TRBV5-1 and TRBJ2-6; D gene uncertain. The clonotype originates from a male donor with ankylosing spondylitis or in good health (not recorded which). Sequencing was done on a sample of blood, either unsorted or a sorted T cell fraction (not recorded which). The CDR3: CASSNTASGANVLTF. The CDR3 DNA follows: TGCGCCAGCAGCAACACAGCGTCTGGGGCCAACGTCCTGACTTTC.